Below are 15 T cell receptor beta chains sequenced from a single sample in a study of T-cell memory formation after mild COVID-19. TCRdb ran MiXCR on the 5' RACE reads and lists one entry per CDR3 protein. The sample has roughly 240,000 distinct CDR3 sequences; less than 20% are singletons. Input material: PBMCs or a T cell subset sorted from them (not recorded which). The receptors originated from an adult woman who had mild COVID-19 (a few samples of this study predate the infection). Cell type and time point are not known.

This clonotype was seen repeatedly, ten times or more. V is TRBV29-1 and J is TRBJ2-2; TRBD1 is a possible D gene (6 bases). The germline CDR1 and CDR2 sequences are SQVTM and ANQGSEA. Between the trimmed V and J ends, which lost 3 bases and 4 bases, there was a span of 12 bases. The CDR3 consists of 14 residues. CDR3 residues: CSVDRDTATGELFF. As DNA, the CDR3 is TGCAGCGTTGATCGGGACACTGCCACCGGGGAGCTGTTTTTT.

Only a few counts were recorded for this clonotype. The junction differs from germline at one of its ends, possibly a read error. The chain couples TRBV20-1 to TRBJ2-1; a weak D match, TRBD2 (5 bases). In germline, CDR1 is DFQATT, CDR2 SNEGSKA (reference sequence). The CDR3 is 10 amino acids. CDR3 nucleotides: TGCAGTGCTAGGGGAGTTCAGACGATCTTC. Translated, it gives CSARGVQTIF.

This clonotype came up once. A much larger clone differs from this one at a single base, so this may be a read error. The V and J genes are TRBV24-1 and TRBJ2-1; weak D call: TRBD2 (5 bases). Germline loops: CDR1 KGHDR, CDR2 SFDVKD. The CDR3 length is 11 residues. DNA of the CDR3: TGTGCCACCAGCAGCCCGAGGGAGCAGCTCTTC. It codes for CATSSPREQLF.

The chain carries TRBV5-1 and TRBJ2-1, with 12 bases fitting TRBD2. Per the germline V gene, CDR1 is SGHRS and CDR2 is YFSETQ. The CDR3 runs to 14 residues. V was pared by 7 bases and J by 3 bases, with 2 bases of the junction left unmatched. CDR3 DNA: TGCGCCAGCGCGGGACTAGCGGGCTACAATGAGCAGTTCTTC. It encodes CASAGLAGYNEQFF.

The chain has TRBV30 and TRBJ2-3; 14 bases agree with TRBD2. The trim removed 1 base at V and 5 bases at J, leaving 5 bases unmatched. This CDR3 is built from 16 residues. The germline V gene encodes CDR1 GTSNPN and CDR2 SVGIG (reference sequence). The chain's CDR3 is CAWSAGLAGGRDTQYF. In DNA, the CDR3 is TGTGCCTGGAGTGCAGGACTAGCGGGAGGTAGAGATACGCAGTATTTT.

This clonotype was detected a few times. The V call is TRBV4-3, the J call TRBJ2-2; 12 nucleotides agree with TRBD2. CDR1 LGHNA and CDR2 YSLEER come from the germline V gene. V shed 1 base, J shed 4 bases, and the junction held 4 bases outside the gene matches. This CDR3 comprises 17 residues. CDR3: CASSQATSGSSTGELFF. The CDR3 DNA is TGCGCCAGCAGCCAAGCGACTAGCGGGAGCAGCACCGGGGAGCTGTTTTTT.

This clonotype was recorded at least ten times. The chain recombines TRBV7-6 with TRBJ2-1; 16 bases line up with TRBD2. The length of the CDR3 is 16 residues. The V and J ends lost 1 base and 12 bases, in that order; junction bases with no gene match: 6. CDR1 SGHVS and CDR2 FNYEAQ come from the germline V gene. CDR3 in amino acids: CASSLEAGTSGRVQFF. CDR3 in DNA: TGTGCCAGCAGCTTAGAGGCGGGGACTAGCGGGAGGGTGCAGTTCTTC.

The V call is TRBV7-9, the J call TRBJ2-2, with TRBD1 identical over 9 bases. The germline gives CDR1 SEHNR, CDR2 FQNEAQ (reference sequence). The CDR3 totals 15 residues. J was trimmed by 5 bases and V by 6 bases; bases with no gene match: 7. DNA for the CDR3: TGTGCCAGCAGTCCCGGGACAGGGTGGACCGGGGAGCTGTTTTTT. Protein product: CASSPGTGWTGELFF.

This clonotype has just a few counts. Here the CDR3 reads CASSPRLAGSYNEQFF. CDR3 in DNA: TGTGCCAGCAGTCCAAGACTAGCGGGGTCCTACAATGAGCAGTTCTTC. The chain recombines TRBV2 with TRBJ2-1, with TRBD2 matching 11 bases. V shed 5 bases and J 1 base; nucleotides not matched to a gene: 4. Germline lookup yields CDR1 SNHLY and CDR2 FYNNEI. The CDR3 has 16 amino acids.

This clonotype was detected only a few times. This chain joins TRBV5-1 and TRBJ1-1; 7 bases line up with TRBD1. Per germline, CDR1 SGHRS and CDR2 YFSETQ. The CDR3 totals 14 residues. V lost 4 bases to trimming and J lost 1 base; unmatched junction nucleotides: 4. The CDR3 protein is CASSMGQSNTEAFF. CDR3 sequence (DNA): TGCGCCAGCAGCATGGGACAGTCGAACACTGAAGCTTTCTTT.

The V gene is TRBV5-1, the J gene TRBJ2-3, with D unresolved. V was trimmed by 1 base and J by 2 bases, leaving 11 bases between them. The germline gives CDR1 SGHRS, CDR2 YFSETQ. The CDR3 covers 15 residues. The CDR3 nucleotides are TGCGCCAGCAGCTTGACCACAGAGAACACAGATACGCAGTATTTT. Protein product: CASSLTTENTDTQYF.

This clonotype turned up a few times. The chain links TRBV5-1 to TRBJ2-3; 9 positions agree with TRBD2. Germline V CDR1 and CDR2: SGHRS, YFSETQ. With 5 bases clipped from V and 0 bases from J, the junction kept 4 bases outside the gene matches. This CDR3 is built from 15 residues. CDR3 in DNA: TGCGCCAGCAGGAAGCGGGGGGAGAGCACAGATACGCAGTATTTT. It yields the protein CASRKRGESTDTQYF. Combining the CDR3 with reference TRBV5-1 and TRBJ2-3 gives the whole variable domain KAGVTQTPRYLIKTRGQQVTLSCSPISGHRSVSWYQQTPGQGLQFLFEYFSETQRNKGNFPGRFSGRQFSNSRSEMNVSTLELGDSALYLCASRKRGESTDTQYFGPGTRLTVL.

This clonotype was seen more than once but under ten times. The chain's CDR3 is CATSDFRTGRLTGELFF. DNA for the CDR3: TGTGCCACCAGTGATTTTCGGACAGGGAGATTGACCGGGGAGCTGTTTTTT. The chain carries TRBV24-1 and TRBJ2-2; 8 bases are a match to TRBD1. Germline CDR1 is KGHDR and CDR2 is SFDVKD. With 1 base clipped from V and 5 bases from J, the junction kept 8 bases outside the gene matches. This CDR3 is 17 amino acids long.

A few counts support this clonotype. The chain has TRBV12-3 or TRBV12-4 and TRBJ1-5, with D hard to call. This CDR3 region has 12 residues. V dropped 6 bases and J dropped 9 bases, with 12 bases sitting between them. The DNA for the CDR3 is TGTGCCAGCAGCCCGGGGTTTGGGCCCCAGCATTTT. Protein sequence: CASSPGFGPQHF.

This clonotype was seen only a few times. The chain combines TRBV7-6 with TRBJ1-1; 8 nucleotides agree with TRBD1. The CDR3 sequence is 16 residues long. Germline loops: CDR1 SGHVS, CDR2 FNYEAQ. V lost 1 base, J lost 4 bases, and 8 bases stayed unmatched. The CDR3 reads CASSLVSGGRVTEAFF. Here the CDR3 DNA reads TGTGCCAGCAGCTTAGTGTCAGGGGGCCGGGTCACTGAAGCTTTCTTT.